This T cell receptor (beta chain) comes out of a study of beta chain features in type 1 diabetes. Study-level background: Analysis included more than 90 million sorted cells drawn from all samples. Findings of the study overall: Moderate yet significant TCRB CDR3 shortening was seen in Type 1 diabetes patients in all four CD4+ subsets.

Germline values: CDR1 GTSNPN, CDR2 SVGIG (reference sequence). This CDR3 spans 13 amino acids. Trimming stripped 3 bases from V and 4 bases from J, with 12 bases between. This clone was seen a handful of times. Its antigen is undetermined. Reverse transcribing all isolated RNA meant expressed TCRB transcripts were sequenced. Generated by immunoSEQ multiplex PCR, the TCRdb table keeps only in-frame clones and is missing some. This sample yields 200,000 to 300,000 clones, of which roughly 22% are seen a single time; 0.028% belongs to the top ten. It was via CD45RO/CCR7/CD25/CD127/CD95/CD27 that CD4+ naive, central memory, regulatory and stem cell-like memory cells were sorted.

This rearrangement joins TRBV30 to TRBJ1-1; D might be TRBD1 (5 bases). Sequenced sample: naive CD4+ T cells from blood. The receptor's source is a middle-aged woman with type 1 diabetes. The CDR3 region has the DNA TGTGCCTGGAGAGGGCCGGGGGGCACTGAAGCTTTCTTT. Amino acids: CAWRGPGGTEAFF.